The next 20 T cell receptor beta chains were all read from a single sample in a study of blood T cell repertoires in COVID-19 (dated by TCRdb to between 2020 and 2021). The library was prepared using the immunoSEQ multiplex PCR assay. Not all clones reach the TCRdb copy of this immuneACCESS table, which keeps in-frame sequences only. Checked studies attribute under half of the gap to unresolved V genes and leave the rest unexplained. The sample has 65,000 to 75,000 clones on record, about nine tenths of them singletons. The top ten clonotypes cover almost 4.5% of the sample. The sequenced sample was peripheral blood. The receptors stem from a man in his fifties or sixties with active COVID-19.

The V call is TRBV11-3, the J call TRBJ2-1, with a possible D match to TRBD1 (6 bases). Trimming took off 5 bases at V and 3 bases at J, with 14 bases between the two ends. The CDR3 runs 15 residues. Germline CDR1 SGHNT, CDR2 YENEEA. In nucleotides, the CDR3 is TGTGCCAGCAGCCTTTTGAGGGGGTTCTACAATGAGCAGTTCTTC. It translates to CASSLLRGFYNEQFF.

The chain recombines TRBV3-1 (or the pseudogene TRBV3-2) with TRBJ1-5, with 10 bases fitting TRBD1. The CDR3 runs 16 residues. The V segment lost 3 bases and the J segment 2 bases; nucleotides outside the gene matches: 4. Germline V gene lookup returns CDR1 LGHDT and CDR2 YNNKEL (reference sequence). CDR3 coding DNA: TGTGCCAGCAGCCAGAGGGGGACAGGGGGCAATCAGCCCCAGCATTTT. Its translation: CASSQRGTGGNQPQHF.

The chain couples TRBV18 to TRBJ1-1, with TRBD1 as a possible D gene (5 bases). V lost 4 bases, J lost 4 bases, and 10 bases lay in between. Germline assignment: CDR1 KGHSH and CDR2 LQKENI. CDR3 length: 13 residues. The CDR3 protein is CASSQGPGTEAFF. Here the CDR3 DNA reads TGTGCCAGCTCACAGGGGCCGGGCACTGAAGCTTTCTTT.

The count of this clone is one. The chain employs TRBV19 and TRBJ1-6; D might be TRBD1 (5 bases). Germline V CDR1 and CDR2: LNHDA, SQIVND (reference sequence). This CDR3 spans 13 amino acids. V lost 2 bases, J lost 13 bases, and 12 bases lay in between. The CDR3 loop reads CASSIYIGHPLHF. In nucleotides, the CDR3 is TGTGCCAGTAGTATATATATCGGACATCCCCTCCACTTT.

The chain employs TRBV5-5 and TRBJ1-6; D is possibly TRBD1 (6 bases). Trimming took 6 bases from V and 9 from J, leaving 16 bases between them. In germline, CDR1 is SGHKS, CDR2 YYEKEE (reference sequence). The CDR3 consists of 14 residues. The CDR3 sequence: CASTSLGGGSPLHF. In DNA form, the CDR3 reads TGTGCCAGCACCTCCCTTGGGGGCGGTTCACCCCTCCACTTT.

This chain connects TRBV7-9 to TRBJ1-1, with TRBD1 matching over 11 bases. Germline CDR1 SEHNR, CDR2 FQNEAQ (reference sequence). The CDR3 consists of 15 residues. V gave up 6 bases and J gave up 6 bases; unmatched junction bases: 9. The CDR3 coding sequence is TGTGCCAGCAGTCCACTGGACAGGGGGCTGTCTGAAGCTTTCTTT. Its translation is CASSPLDRGLSEAFF.

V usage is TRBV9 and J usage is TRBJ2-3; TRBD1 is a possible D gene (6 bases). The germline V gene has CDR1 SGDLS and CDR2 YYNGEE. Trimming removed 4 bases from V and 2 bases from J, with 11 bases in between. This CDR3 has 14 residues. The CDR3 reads CASSRTAFTDTQYF. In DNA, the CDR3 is TGTGCCAGCAGCCGGACAGCGTTCACAGATACGCAGTATTTT.

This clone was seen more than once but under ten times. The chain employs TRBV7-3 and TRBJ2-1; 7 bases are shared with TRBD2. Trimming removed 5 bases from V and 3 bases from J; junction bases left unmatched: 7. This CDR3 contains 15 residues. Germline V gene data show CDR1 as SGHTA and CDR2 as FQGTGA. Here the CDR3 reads CASSRDASGYNEQFF. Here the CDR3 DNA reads TGTGCCAGCAGCAGGGACGCTAGCGGCTACAATGAGCAGTTCTTC.

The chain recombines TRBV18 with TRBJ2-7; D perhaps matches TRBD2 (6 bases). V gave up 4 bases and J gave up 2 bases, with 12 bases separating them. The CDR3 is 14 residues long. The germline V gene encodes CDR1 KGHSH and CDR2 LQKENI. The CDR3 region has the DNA TGTGCCAGCTCACTTAGCGGCACAGCCTACGAGCAGTACTTC. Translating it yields CASSLSGTAYEQYF.

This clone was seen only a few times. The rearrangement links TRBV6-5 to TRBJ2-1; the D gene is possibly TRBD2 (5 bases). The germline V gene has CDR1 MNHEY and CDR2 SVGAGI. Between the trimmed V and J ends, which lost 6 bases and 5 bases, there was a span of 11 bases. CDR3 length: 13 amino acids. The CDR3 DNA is TGTGCCAGCAGGGACTTACTAAACAATGAGCAGTTCTTC. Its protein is CASRDLLNNEQFF.

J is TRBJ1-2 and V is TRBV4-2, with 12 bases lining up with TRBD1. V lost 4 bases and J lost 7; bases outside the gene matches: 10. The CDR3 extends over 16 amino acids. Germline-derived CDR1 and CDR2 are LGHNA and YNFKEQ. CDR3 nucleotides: TGTGCCAGCAGCCTGAATCCGGGACAGGGGGCGGCTGGCTACACCTTC. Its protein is CASSLNPGQGAAGYTF.

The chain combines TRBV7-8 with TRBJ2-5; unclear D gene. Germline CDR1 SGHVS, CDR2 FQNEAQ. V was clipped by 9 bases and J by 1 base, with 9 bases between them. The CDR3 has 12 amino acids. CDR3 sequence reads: CASSWAQETQYF. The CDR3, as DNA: TGTGCCAGTTCGTGGGCCCAAGAGACCCAGTACTTC.

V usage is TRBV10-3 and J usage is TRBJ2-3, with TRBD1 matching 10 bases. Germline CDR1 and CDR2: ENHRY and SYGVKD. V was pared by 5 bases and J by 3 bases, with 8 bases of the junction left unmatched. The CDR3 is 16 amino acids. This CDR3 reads CAISPGQGGMTDTQYF. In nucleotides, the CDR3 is TGTGCCATCAGTCCCGGACAGGGGGGGATGACAGATACGCAGTATTTT.

The CDR3: CASSLWTGSEQYF. CDR3 coding DNA: TGTGCCAGCAGCCTCTGGACAGGGAGCGAGCAGTACTTC. The chain is built from TRBV7-3 and TRBJ2-7; 8 bases fit TRBD1. Germline V gene sequence: CDR1 SGHTA, CDR2 FQGTGA. The CDR3 is 13 amino acids. V was pared by 5 bases and J by 6 bases, with 6 bases of the junction left unmatched. The entire variable domain, with the rest obtained from reference TRBV7-3 and TRBJ2-7, is as follows: GAGVSQTPSNKVTEKGKYVELRCDPISGHTALYWYRQSLGQGPEFLIYFQGTGAADDSGLPNDRFFAVRPEGSVSTLKIQRTERGDSAVYLCASSLWTGSEQYFGPGTRLTVT.

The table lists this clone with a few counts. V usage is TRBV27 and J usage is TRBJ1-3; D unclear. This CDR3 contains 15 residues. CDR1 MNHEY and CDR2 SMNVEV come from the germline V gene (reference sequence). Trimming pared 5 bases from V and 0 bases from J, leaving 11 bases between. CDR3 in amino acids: CASSPQPISGNTIYF. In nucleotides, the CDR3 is TGTGCCAGCAGTCCACAGCCAATCTCTGGAAACACCATATATTTT.

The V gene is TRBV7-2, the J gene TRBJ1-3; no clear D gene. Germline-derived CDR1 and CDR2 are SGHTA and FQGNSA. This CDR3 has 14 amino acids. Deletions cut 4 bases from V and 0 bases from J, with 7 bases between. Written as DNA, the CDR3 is TGTGCCAGCAGCTGGGAGTTCTCTGGAAACACCATATATTTT. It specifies CASSWEFSGNTIYF.

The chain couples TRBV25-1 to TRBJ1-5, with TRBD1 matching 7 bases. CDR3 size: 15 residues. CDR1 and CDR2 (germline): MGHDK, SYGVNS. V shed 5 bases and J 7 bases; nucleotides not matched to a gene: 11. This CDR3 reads CASSPRGSGRQPQHF. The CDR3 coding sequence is TGTGCCAGCAGTCCCAGGGGGTCTGGACGCCAGCCCCAGCATTTT.

CDR3 region: CAISEPPGRDDYGYTF. The DNA of the CDR3 is TGTGCCATCAGTGAGCCCCCGGGAAGGGATGATTATGGCTACACCTTC. This chain links TRBV10-3 with TRBJ1-2; the D is unclear. CDR3 length equals 16 residues. Germline CDR1 ENHRY, CDR2 SYGVKD. V was trimmed by 2 bases and J by 5 bases, leaving 18 bases between them.

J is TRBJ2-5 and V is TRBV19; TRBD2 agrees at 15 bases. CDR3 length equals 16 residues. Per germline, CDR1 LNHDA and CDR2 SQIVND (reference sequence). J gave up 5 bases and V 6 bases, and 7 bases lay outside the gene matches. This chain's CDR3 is CASRGTSGGFWETQYF. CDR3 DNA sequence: TGTGCCAGTAGAGGGACTAGCGGGGGGTTTTGGGAGACCCAGTACTTC.

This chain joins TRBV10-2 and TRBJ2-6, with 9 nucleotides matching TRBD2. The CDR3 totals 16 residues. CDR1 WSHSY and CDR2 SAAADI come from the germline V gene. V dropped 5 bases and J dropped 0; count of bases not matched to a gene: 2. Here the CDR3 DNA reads TGCGCCAGCAGTTCTAGCGGGACCTCTGGGGCCAACGTCCTGACTTTC. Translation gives CASSSSGTSGANVLTF.